The rows below give T cell receptor beta chains drawn from one sample of a study of blood T cell repertoires in COVID-19. Assay used: immunoSEQ multiplex PCR; TCRdb lists only in-frame clones, some missing. The sample shows 65,000 to 90,000 clones, 89% of them seen only once. The sample was peripheral blood. These receptors originate from an elderly man with acute or convalescent COVID-19. Both conserved end residues are part of each CDR3. The D gene is left open where the match is weak. Clone size is not always given. Where it is, it says once, few, many or a class for expanded clones.

V: TRBV5-6; D: .; J: TRBJ2-7; size: .; DNA: TGTGCCAGCAGCTTGGGACGGGTTTACGAGCAGTACTTC; CDR3: CASSLGRVYEQYF
V: TRBV24-1; D: .; J: TRBJ1-1; size: .; DNA: TGTGCCACCAGTGACGAACAGGGCTCCCGTGAAGCTTTCTTT; CDR3: CATSDEQGSREAFF
V: TRBV21-1; D: .; J: TRBJ2-7; size: .; DNA: TGTGCCAGCAGATACTTGGGACAGGCGTTCTCCTACGAGCAGTACTTC; CDR3: CASRYLGQAFSYEQYF
V: TRBV3-1/TRBV3-2; D: TRBD1; J: TRBJ2-2; size: .; DNA: TGTGCCAGCAGCGAAGTTATAAGACAGGGGGTCCTCACCGGGGAGCTGTTTTTT; CDR3: CASSEVIRQGVLTGELFF
V: TRBV9; D: .; J: TRBJ1-1; size: .; DNA: TGTGCCAGCAGCGTAGGCAGGAACACTGAAGCTTTCTTT; CDR3: CASSVGRNTEAFF
V: TRBV5-4; D: .; J: TRBJ1-2; size: once; DNA: TGTGCCAGCAGCCAGCGGGAGGGCTATGGCTACACCTTC; CDR3: CASSQREGYGYTF
V: TRBV18; D: TRBD1; J: TRBJ1-2; size: .; DNA: TGTGCCAGCTCACCCACGGCCCTTTTCGGGACAGGGGGCTTCGGCTACACCTTC; CDR3: CASSPTALFGTGGFGYTF
V: TRBV12-3/TRBV12-4; D: .; J: TRBJ1-1; size: .; DNA: TGTGCCAGCAGTTTGAAGCGGACTGAAGCTTTCTTT; CDR3: CASSLKRTEAFF
V: TRBV5-1; D: .; J: TRBJ2-3; size: .; DNA: TGCGCCAGCAGCTTGGCCCTCGCGGAAAGCACAGATACGCAGTATTTT; CDR3: CASSLALAESTDTQYF
V: TRBV11-3; D: .; J: TRBJ2-7; size: .; DNA: TGTGCCAGCAGCTCGGGACTGAGCTCCTACGAGCAGTACTTC; CDR3: CASSSGLSSYEQYF
V: TRBV18; D: .; J: TRBJ2-5; size: .; DNA: TGTGCCAGCTCACCATACGCGATAAAAGAGGAGACCCAGTACTTC; CDR3: CASSPYAIKEETQYF
V: TRBV3-1/TRBV3-2; D: .; J: TRBJ2-5; size: .; DNA: TGTGCCAGCAGCCCCCGCGGCCAAGAGACCCAGTACTTC; CDR3: CASSPRGQETQYF
V: TRBV3-1/TRBV3-2; D: TRBD1; J: TRBJ1-1; size: .; DNA: TGTGCCAGCAGCCAGCCCGGGACAGGGGTGGGCACTGAAGCTTTCTTT; CDR3: CASSQPGTGVGTEAFF
V: TRBV3-1/TRBV3-2; D: TRBD2; J: TRBJ2-1; size: few; DNA: TGTGCCAGCAGCCCTCGGGGAAGCGGGAGGATAAATGAGCAGTTCTTC; CDR3: CASSPRGSGRINEQFF
V: TRBV5-1; D: .; J: TRBJ1-2; size: few; DNA: TGCGCCAGCAGCCCACAGGGTCGCTATGGCTACACCTTC; CDR3: CASSPQGRYGYTF
V: TRBV19; D: .; J: TRBJ2-3; size: once; DNA: TGTGCCAGTAGTATCGGCCTGGGGCGGTGGACAGATACGCAGTATTTT; CDR3: CASSIGLGRWTDTQYF
V: TRBV18; D: .; J: TRBJ2-5; size: .; DNA: TGTGCCAGCTCACCAAAGTCTTTAGGGACACCTCAAGAGACCCAGTACTTC; CDR3: CASSPKSLGTPQETQYF
V: TRBV6-6; D: TRBD2; J: TRBJ2-2; size: .; DNA: TGTGCCAGCAAGGGAGCGGGGGGTTCTTACCGGGAGCTGTTTTTT; CDR3: CASKGAGGSYRELFF
V: TRBV30; D: TRBD1; J: TRBJ1-1; size: .; DNA: TGTGCCTGGAGTAGGGACAGTTACACTGAAGCTTTCTTT; CDR3: CAWSRDSYTEAFF
V: TRBV4-1; D: TRBD1; J: TRBJ1-1; size: .; DNA: TGCGCCAGCAGCCAAGAGGGACAGGGGGGCACTGAAGCTTTCTTT; CDR3: CASSQEGQGGTEAFF
V: TRBV5-1; D: TRBD1; J: TRBJ2-5; size: .; DNA: TGCGCCAGCAGCTCTGGGACAGCTCAAGAGACCCAGTACTTC; CDR3: CASSSGTAQETQYF
V: TRBV11-1; D: .; J: TRBJ2-1; size: .; DNA: TGTGCCAGCAGCTCTCAAGTTGGGCCCTACAATGAGCAGTTCTTC; CDR3: CASSSQVGPYNEQFF
V: TRBV19; D: TRBD1; J: TRBJ1-5; size: .; DNA: TGTGCCAGTAGCCTACCGGGACAGGGTCCCCAGCATTTT; CDR3: CASSLPGQGPQHF
V: TRBV1; D: .; J: TRBJ2-5; size: .; DNA: TGCACCAGCAGCCAAGGGCCAGCGGGAGGTTCGGAGACCCAGTACTTC; CDR3: CTSSQGPAGGSETQYF
V: TRBV12-1; D: .; J: TRBJ1-5; size: .; DNA: TGTGCCAGCAGCCTTATTTGGACAGGGGGCTTGAGCAATCAGCCCCAGCATTTT; CDR3: CASSLIWTGGLSNQPQHF
V: TRBV19; D: .; J: TRBJ2-7; size: .; DNA: TGTGCCAGTAGTACCCCTACGGGACTCACATCCTACGAGCAGTACTTC; CDR3: CASSTPTGLTSYEQYF
V: TRBV6-5; D: .; J: TRBJ1-2; size: .; DNA: TGTGCCAGCAGTTTGGGGGGGAGCTATGGCTACACCTTC; CDR3: CASSLGGSYGYTF
V: TRBV7-3; D: .; J: TRBJ2-1; size: .; DNA: TGTGCCAGCAGCTTATCAGGGTCGGATGAGCAGTTCTTC; CDR3: CASSLSGSDEQFF
V: TRBV9; D: TRBD1; J: TRBJ1-3; size: .; DNA: TGTGCCAGCAGTGTGGGACAGGGGATTTTCAACACCATATATTTT; CDR3: CASSVGQGIFNTIYF
V: TRBV5-4; D: .; J: TRBJ1-1; size: .; DNA: TGTGCCAGCAGCCTAAGGGGTCCTCCCAACACTGAAGCTTTCTTT; CDR3: CASSLRGPPNTEAFF
V: TRBV10-3; D: TRBD1; J: TRBJ1-2; size: .; DNA: TGTGCCATCAGTGATATACAGGGGGCGGGCGGCTACACCTTC; CDR3: CAISDIQGAGGYTF
V: TRBV2; D: .; J: TRBJ2-2; size: few; DNA: TGTGCCAGCACCCCCGGCACCGGGGAGCTGTTTTTT; CDR3: CASTPGTGELFF
V: TRBV2; D: TRBD1; J: TRBJ2-3; size: .; DNA: TGTGCCAGCAGTGTCCGACAGGGGCGGGAAGATACGCAGTATTTT; CDR3: CASSVRQGREDTQYF
V: TRBV6-5; D: TRBD1; J: TRBJ1-2; size: once; DNA: TGTGCCAGCAGGCGACAGGGTAGGAACTATGGCTACACCTTC; CDR3: CASRRQGRNYGYTF
V: TRBV5-1; D: .; J: TRBJ2-3; size: .; DNA: TGCGCCAGCAGCTTGGGGGGCCGGAGTTCATTAGATACGCAGTATTTT; CDR3: CASSLGGRSSLDTQYF
V: TRBV5-1; D: .; J: TRBJ1-4; size: .; DNA: TGCGCCAGCAGCCAGGGGACGGCCGGTGGGGGTGAAAAACTGTTTTTT; CDR3: CASSQGTAGGGEKLFF
V: TRBV7-9; D: .; J: TRBJ2-1; size: .; DNA: TGTGCCAGCAGCTCCCTAGGGGGTATCCTGCATGAGCAGTTCTTC; CDR3: CASSSLGGILHEQFF
V: TRBV27; D: .; J: TRBJ2-1; size: once; DNA: TGTGCCAGCAGGATAGACAGGACCTACAATGAGCAGTTCTTC; CDR3: CASRIDRTYNEQFF
V: TRBV7-2; D: .; J: TRBJ1-2; size: .; DNA: TGTGCCAGCAGCTTAGGAGGGATCAACTATGGCTACACCTTC; CDR3: CASSLGGINYGYTF
V: TRBV5-1; D: TRBD2; J: TRBJ2-7; size: .; DNA: TGCGCCAGCAGCTTGGAAGGGACTAGCTCCTACGAGCAGTACTTC; CDR3: CASSLEGTSSYEQYF
V: TRBV7-9; D: TRBD1; J: TRBJ1-1; size: .; DNA: TGTGCCAGCAGCCCCCAGGGGGTTGGCACTGAAGCTTTCTTT; CDR3: CASSPQGVGTEAFF
V: TRBV9; D: .; J: TRBJ1-1; size: .; DNA: TGTGCCAGCAGCGTAGCGGGATGGGGTGAAGCTTTCTTT; CDR3: CASSVAGWGEAFF